This TCR beta chain appears in the sequencing data of a study of T-cell memory formation after mild COVID-19. About the study: There were largely donor-specific TCR clusters.

Points from the study as a whole: CD4/CD8 balance characterized clones contracting day 15 to 85, and CD4+ skew characterized later expanders. Detection of some responders pre-infection suggested pre-existing cross-reactive memory T cells participated.

Germline-derived CDR1 and CDR2 are SGHTA and FQGNSA. V shed 5 bases, J shed 0 bases, and the junction held 7 bases outside the gene matches. This CDR3 is built from 15 residues. Of note for this clonotype: The antigen remains undetermined.

MiXCR, applied by TCRdb to the 5' RACE reads, yields one record per CDR3 protein. The sample has under 300,000 distinct CDR3 sequences, about 16% seen once. The sequence derives from a man between 18 and 29 years old who had mild COVID-19 (a few samples of this study predate the infection). Cell type and time point are not known. The chain combines TRBV7-2 with TRBJ2-7, with 7 nucleotides matching TRBD2. The source material was PBMCs or a T cell subset sorted from them (not recorded which). CDR3 residues: CASSPAGPSSYEQYV. The CDR3 DNA reads TGTGCCAGCAGCCCAGCGGGGCCGAGCTCCTACGAGCAGTACGTC.